The T cell receptor (beta chain) described here comes from a study of blood T cell repertoires in COVID-19. The overall study: COVID-19 samples, acute and convalescent, were from the United States, Italy and Spain. T cells, B-cell-depleted T cells, or PBMCs supplied cDNA or gDNA.

The repertoire was sequenced with immunoSEQ multiplex PCR; TCRdb's copy has only in-frame clones and lacks some. The sample shows approximately 300,000 clones, about nine tenths of them seen only once. This CDR3 is built from 14 residues. The V end lost 0 bases, the J end lost 8 bases, and 13 bases lay between the germline ends. Germline V CDR1 and CDR2: KGHSH, LQKENI. This clonotype was obtained from a woman younger than 45 who had recovered from COVID-19. The rearrangement joins TRBV18 to TRBJ1-2; D gene ambiguous. The specimen sequenced was PBMCs or T cells enriched from blood (not recorded which). CDR3: CASSPPNRSKGYTF. The DNA of the CDR3 is TGTGCCAGCTCACCACCGAATCGGTCTAAGGGCTACACCTTC.